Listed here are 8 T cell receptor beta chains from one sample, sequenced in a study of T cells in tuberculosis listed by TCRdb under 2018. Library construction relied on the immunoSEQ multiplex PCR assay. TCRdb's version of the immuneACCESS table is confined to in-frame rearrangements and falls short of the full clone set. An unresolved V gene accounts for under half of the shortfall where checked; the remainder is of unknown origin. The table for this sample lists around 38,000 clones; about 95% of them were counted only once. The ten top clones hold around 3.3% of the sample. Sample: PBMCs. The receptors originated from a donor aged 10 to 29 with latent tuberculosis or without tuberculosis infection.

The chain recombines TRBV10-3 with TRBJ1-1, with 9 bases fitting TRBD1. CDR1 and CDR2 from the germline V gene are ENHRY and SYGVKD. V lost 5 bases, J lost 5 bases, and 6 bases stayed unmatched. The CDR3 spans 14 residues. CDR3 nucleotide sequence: TGTGCCATCAGTACCGGGACAGGGAGAACTGAAGCTTTCTTT. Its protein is CAISTGTGRTEAFF.

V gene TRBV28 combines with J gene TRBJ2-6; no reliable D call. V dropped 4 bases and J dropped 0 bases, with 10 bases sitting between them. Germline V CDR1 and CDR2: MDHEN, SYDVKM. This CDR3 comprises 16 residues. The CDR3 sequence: CASSSPGSSGANVLTF. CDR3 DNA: TGTGCCAGCAGTTCACCGGGTTCCTCTGGGGCCAACGTCCTGACTTTC.

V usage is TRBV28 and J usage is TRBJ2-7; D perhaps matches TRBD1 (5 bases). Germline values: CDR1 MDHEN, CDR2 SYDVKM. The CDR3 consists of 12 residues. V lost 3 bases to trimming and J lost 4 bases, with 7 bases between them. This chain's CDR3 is CASSFSGYEQYF. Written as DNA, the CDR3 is TGTGCCAGCAGTTTTTCAGGGTACGAGCAGTACTTC.

The CDR3 DNA reads TGCGCCAGCCCCCATCCCCCGGACAGGTGGAACATTCAGTACTTC. Its translation is CASPHPPDRWNIQYF. The V gene is TRBV10-1, the J gene TRBJ2-4, with 7 bases matching TRBD1. Germline CDR1 WNHNN, CDR2 SYGVQD (reference sequence). CDR3 length equals 15 residues. J lost 7 bases, V lost 8 bases, and 14 bases had no gene match.

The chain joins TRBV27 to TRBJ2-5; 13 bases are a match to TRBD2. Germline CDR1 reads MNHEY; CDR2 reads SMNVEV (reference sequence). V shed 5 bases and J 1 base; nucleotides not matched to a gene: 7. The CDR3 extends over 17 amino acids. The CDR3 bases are TGTGCCAGCAGTGTTCGACTAGCGGGGGGCTTCCAAGAGACCCAGTACTTC. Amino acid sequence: CASSVRLAGGFQETQYF.

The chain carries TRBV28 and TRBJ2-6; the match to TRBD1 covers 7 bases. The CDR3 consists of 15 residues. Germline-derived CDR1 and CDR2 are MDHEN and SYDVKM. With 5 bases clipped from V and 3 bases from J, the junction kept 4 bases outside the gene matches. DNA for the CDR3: TGTGCCAGCAGTAACACAGGGGTTGGGGCCAACGTCCTGACTTTC. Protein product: CASSNTGVGANVLTF.

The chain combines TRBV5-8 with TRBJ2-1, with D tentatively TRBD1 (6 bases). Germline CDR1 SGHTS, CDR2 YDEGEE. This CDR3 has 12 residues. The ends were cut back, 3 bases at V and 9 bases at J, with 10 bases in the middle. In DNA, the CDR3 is TGTGCCAGCAGCTATACAGGGACTGAGCAGTTCTTC. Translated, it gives CASSYTGTEQFF.

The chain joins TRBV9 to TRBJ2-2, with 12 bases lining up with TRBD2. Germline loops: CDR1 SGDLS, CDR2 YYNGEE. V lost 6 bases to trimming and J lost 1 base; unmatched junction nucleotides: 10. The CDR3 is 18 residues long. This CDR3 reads CASTFSSGGAKNTGELFF. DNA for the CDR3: TGTGCCAGCACCTTTTCTAGCGGGGGGGCAAAGAACACCGGGGAGCTGTTTTTT.